This passage covers 19 T cell receptor beta chains from one sample sequenced in a study of glioma-infiltrating T cells after dendritic cell vaccination. The sample's time point: after dendritic cell vaccination, including at tumor progression/relapse. Generated by immunoSEQ multiplex PCR, the TCRdb table keeps only in-frame clones and is missing some. The sample has about 46,000 clones; around nine tenths are singletons. This specimen was blood, taken after dendritic cell vaccination. The receptors derive from a human donor with glioblastoma.

V is TRBV4-3 and J is TRBJ2-5; 10 bases agree with TRBD2. This CDR3 has 17 residues. V dropped 1 base and J dropped 9; count of bases not matched to a gene: 14. Germline CDR1 and CDR2: LGHNA and YSLEER. The CDR3 DNA reads as TGCGCCAGCAGCCAAGGAGGCACTAGCGGGAACAGGAGTCCCCAGTACTTC. This codes for CASSQGGTSGNRSPQYF.

The V and J genes are TRBV19 and TRBJ1-1; 8 positions agree with TRBD1. The junction had 3 bases not matched to a gene; V was cut back by 3 bases and J by 3 bases. Germline CDR1 and CDR2: LNHDA and SQIVND (reference sequence). The CDR3 has 14 amino acids. The CDR3 nucleotides are TGTGCCAGTAGTATTCAGGGGGCTTACACTGAAGCTTTCTTT. Amino acid sequence: CASSIQGAYTEAFF.

This chain links TRBV10-3 with TRBJ2-7, with 12 bases aligning to TRBD2. The CDR3 runs 14 residues. Germline lookup yields CDR1 ENHRY and CDR2 SYGVKD. Trimming removed 7 bases from V and 1 base from J; junction bases left unmatched: 2. The CDR3 region is CAINTSGRSYEQYF. In DNA, the CDR3 is TGTGCCATCAATACTAGCGGGAGGTCCTACGAGCAGTACTTC.

In this sample, this clone turned up a few times. The chain couples TRBV6-1 to TRBJ2-1; the match to TRBD1 covers 9 bases. Losses at the gene ends were 1 base for V and 3 bases for J; bases not matched to a gene: 1. Germline CDR1 is MNHNS and CDR2 is SASEGT. This CDR3 is built from 15 residues. CDR3 protein: CASSEGQGGYNEQFF. Here the CDR3 DNA reads TGTGCCAGCAGTGAAGGACAGGGGGGCTACAATGAGCAGTTCTTC.

The V gene is TRBV27, the J gene TRBJ2-7; 7 nucleotides agree with TRBD1. The CDR3 is made up of 12 amino acids. The J segment lost 8 bases and the V segment lost 3 bases, leaving 4 bases of the junction unmatched. CDR1 and CDR2 from the germline V gene are MNHEY and SMNVEV (reference sequence). The DNA of the CDR3 is TGTGCCAGCAGTTTCGACAGGGTTCAGCAGTACTTC. Protein: CASSFDRVQQYF.

This clone was recorded a few times. The CDR3 bases are TGTGCCAGCAAGAACAGGGGGGGCTCCTACGAGCAGTACTTC. Amino acids: CASKNRGGSYEQYF. The rearrangement joins TRBV6-5 to TRBJ2-7, with a weak D call TRBD1 (8 bases). The CDR3 contains 14 residues. Trimming removed 7 bases at V and 0 bases at J, with 13 bases between. Germline V CDR1 and CDR2: MNHEY, SVGAGI.

The CDR3 spells CASSRPRNRQYF. CDR3 in DNA: TGTGCCAGCAGTCGGCCTAGGAATCGGCAGTACTTC. The chain recombines TRBV6-6 with TRBJ2-7; D gene uncertain. The CDR3 is 12 residues long. Germline V gives CDR1 MNHNY, CDR2 SVGAGI (reference sequence). V was trimmed by 5 bases and J by 9 bases, leaving 14 bases between them.

This sequence joins TRBV6-1 and TRBJ2-1; TRBD2 is a possible D gene (5 bases). The germline V gene encodes CDR1 MNHNS and CDR2 SASEGT. V shed 8 bases and J shed 1 base, with 15 bases lying between them. The CDR3 contains 15 residues. As DNA, the CDR3 is TGTGCCAGCCTTCGAGGCAGCGGATCCTACAATGAGCAGTTCTTC. It yields the protein CASLRGSGSYNEQFF.

This clone was seen more than once but under ten times. The J gene is TRBJ2-7, the V gene TRBV7-3; 7 bases agree with TRBD2. CDR3 length: 14 amino acids. V shed 2 bases and J 4 bases; nucleotides not matched to a gene: 5. Germline values: CDR1 SGHTA, CDR2 FQGTGA. CDR3 bases: TGTGCCAGCAGCTTAGGGGGACTACTATACGAGCAGTACTTC. This encodes CASSLGGLLYEQYF.

The V call is TRBV29-1, the J call TRBJ2-1; D remains ambiguous. CDR1 is SQVTM and CDR2 is ANQGSEA in the germline V gene. There are 13 residues in the CDR3. The ends were cut back, 5 bases at V and 6 bases at J, with 14 bases in the middle. Here the CDR3 reads CSVPEAVTNEQFF. The CDR3 DNA reads TGCAGCGTTCCCGAGGCGGTAACCAATGAGCAGTTCTTC.

The chain combines TRBV7-2 with TRBJ1-5; possibly TRBD1 for D (5 bases). Trimming stripped 0 bases from V and 0 bases from J, with 6 bases between. CDR3 size: 15 residues. Germline CDR1 reads SGHTA; CDR2 reads FQGNSA. The CDR3 DNA reads TGTGCCAGCAGCTTAGCACAGGCTAGCAATCAGCCCCAGCATTTT. Its protein is CASSLAQASNQPQHF.

The chain uses TRBV5-1 and TRBJ2-1; 11 bases fit TRBD2. This CDR3 is 15 amino acids long. CDR1 is SGHRS and CDR2 is YFSETQ in the germline V gene. After removal of 0 bases from V and 14 bases from J, the junction contained 10 bases not matched to a gene. This chain's CDR3 is CASSLGTSGSVSEFF. The CDR3 DNA reads TGCGCCAGCAGCTTGGGTACTAGCGGGAGTGTTTCGGAGTTCTTC.

V gene TRBV19 combines with J gene TRBJ2-1; 13 bases are a match to TRBD2. With 6 bases clipped from V and 7 bases from J, the junction kept 3 bases outside the gene matches. CDR3 length equals 14 residues. CDR1 is LNHDA and CDR2 is SQIVND in the germline V gene (reference sequence). The CDR3 sequence: CASRGLAGVNEQFF. In DNA form, the CDR3 reads TGTGCCAGTAGAGGACTAGCGGGAGTTAATGAGCAGTTCTTC.

This chain links TRBV9 with TRBJ2-1; TRBD2 aligns across 12 bases. The CDR3 is 18 residues long. J gave up 5 bases and V 0 bases, and 9 bases lay outside the gene matches. Looked up from germline, CDR1 is SGDLS and CDR2 is YYNGEE. As DNA, the CDR3 is TGTGCCAGCAGCGTAGGACTAGCGGGAGCATCCCCCAACAATGAGCAGTTCTTC. Its protein product is CASSVGLAGASPNNEQFF.

The chain joins TRBV7-2 to TRBJ2-5; 7 bases line up with TRBD2. Trimming cost V 5 bases and J 5 bases; bases outside gene matches: 11. CDR3 length equals 15 residues. CDR1 and CDR2 (germline): SGHTA, FQGNSA. CDR3 sequence: CASSPGGSLWETQYF. The CDR3 DNA reads TGTGCCAGCAGCCCGGGGGGTTCCCTCTGGGAGACCCAGTACTTC.

This chain uses TRBV30 with TRBJ1-4; TRBD1 matches at 7 bases. CDR3 length: 13 amino acids. Germline assignment: CDR1 GTSNPN and CDR2 SVGIG (reference sequence). V lost 5 bases, J lost 8 bases, and 8 bases stayed unmatched. The CDR3 DNA sequence: TGTGCCTGGCAGACAGGGCTGTGGGAAAAACTGTTTTTT. Translation gives CAWQTGLWEKLFF.

The table lists this clone with a few counts. This chain links TRBV10-2 with TRBJ2-7, with 8 bases identical to TRBD1. In germline, CDR1 is WSHSY, CDR2 SAAADI. V gave up 6 bases and J gave up 2 bases; unmatched junction bases: 12. This CDR3 has 16 amino acids. CDR3 sequence (DNA): TGCGCCAGCAGCCTAGACAGGGGACGAGATACCTACGAGCAGTACTTC. It specifies CASSLDRGRDTYEQYF.

The chain carries TRBV6-1 and TRBJ1-2; the D gene is possibly TRBD1 (6 bases). The CDR3 has 14 amino acids. The V gene's germline CDR1 is MNHNS and CDR2 SASEGT. Trimming cost V 4 bases and J 1 base, with 10 bases left between them. This chain's CDR3 is CASSAHRVNYGYTF. DNA of the CDR3: TGTGCCAGCAGTGCCCACAGGGTTAACTATGGCTACACCTTC.

The genes are TRBV19 and TRBJ2-1; the D gene is possibly TRBD2 (6 bases). CDR1 is LNHDA and CDR2 is SQIVND in the germline V gene (reference sequence). The CDR3 has 17 amino acids. V was trimmed by 10 bases and J by 3 bases, leaving 25 bases between them. This CDR3 is CATSYPLEEEGYNEQFF. The CDR3 DNA follows: TGTGCCACCTCTTACCCCCTGGAGGAGGAGGGCTACAATGAGCAGTTCTTC.